A single T cell receptor (beta chain) is shown here with its context. This record belongs to a study of blood T cell repertoires in COVID-19. Study background: Sites across the United States, Italy and Spain contributed samples from acute and convalescent COVID-19. Nucleic acid was either cDNA or gDNA, and it came from T cells, B-cell-depleted T cells, or PBMCs.

Study processing details: Estimation of nucleated cell counts was performed using reference gene primer amplification. Here immunoSEQ multiplex PCR was the method, and the copy in TCRdb shows in-frame clones only, minus some. V and J calls and clone size are copied from that table; D and trimming were computed from the DNA. The sample carries about 100,000 clones, roughly nine tenths recorded once. The CDR3 is 15 amino acids. The ends lost 4 bases at V and 0 bases at J; junction bases unmatched: 2. From germline, CDR1 is LNHDA and CDR2 SQIVND (reference sequence). V gene TRBV19 combines with J gene TRBJ2-7; 11 positions agree with TRBD2. Sequenced: peripheral blood. The TCR originated in a man aged 30 to 45 in a cohort sampled during active COVID-19. As DNA, the CDR3 is TGTGCCAGTAGTACTAGCGGGAGGAGCTCCTACGAGCAGTACTTC. Its protein product is CASSTSGRSSYEQYF.